Listed below are T cell receptor beta chains from one sample, sequenced in a study of Ad26.COV2.S vaccination and SARS-CoV-2 variants. Profiling relied on immunoSEQ multiplex PCR, and the TCRdb table lists in-frame clones only, not all of them. The sample contains around 300,000 clones, roughly 90% of which appear only once. The sequencing here drew on peripheral blood, taken in a trial of Ad26.COV2.S vaccine versus placebo. The receptors come from a person aged 18-60 years who received the Ad26.COV2.S COVID-19 vaccine or a placebo. Both conserved end residues are part of each CDR3. The D gene is left open where the match is weak. Only some rows state a clone size, as once, few, many or a class for expanded clones.

CDR3aa: CSASPPGAGLLDTQYF
CDR3nt: TGCAGTGCTAGTCCCCCGGGAGCGGGACTTTTAGATACGCAGTATTTT
v_gene: TRBV20-1
abundance: NA
d_gene: TRBD2
j_gene: TRBJ2-3

CDR3aa: CAIEESATGVISSYNEQFF
CDR3nt: TGTGCCATCGAGGAGAGTGCGACAGGGGTGATAAGCTCCTACAATGAGCAGTTCTTC
v_gene: TRBV10-3
abundance: NA
d_gene: TRBD1
j_gene: TRBJ2-1

CDR3aa: CASSFTIDAPYNEQFF
CDR3nt: TGTGCCAGTAGTTTCACCATCGATGCGCCCTACAATGAGCAGTTCTTC
v_gene: TRBV19
abundance: few
d_gene: NA
j_gene: TRBJ2-1

CDR3aa: CASSKRVGNSPLHF
CDR3nt: TGTGCCAGCAGCAAACGGGTTGGTAATTCACCCCTCCACTTT
v_gene: TRBV21-1
abundance: NA
d_gene: NA
j_gene: TRBJ1-6

CDR3aa: CATSPSTSDQETQYF
CDR3nt: TGTGCCACCAGCCCGTCTACTAGCGACCAAGAGACCCAGTACTTC
v_gene: TRBV24-1
abundance: NA
d_gene: TRBD2
j_gene: TRBJ2-5

CDR3aa: CAGGTPGANVLTF
CDR3nt: TGTGCCGGGGGGACTCCCGGGGCCAACGTCCTGACTTTC
v_gene: TRBV6-5
abundance: NA
d_gene: NA
j_gene: TRBJ2-6

CDR3aa: CASSLELDIGQYF
CDR3nt: TGTGCCAGCAGCTTGGAATTGGACATCGGGCAGTACTTC
v_gene: TRBV5-4
abundance: NA
d_gene: NA
j_gene: TRBJ2-7

CDR3aa: CASSQDSGFQAFF
CDR3nt: TGTGCCAGCAGCCAAGATTCAGGGTTCCAAGCTTTCTTT
v_gene: TRBV4-2
abundance: few
d_gene: NA
j_gene: TRBJ1-1

CDR3aa: CASSARSGLAGVIEQFF
CDR3nt: TGTGCCAGCAGTGCAAGATCGGGACTAGCGGGAGTTATTGAGCAGTTCTTC
v_gene: TRBV2
abundance: NA
d_gene: TRBD2
j_gene: TRBJ2-1

CDR3aa: CASSQGQGWGYEQYF
CDR3nt: TGTGCCAGCAGCCAGGGGCAGGGCTGGGGCTACGAGCAGTACTTC
v_gene: TRBV3-1/TRBV3-2
abundance: NA
d_gene: NA
j_gene: TRBJ2-7

CDR3aa: CASSVGPETRGQYF
CDR3nt: TGTGCCAGCAGCGTAGGGCCAGAAACCCGGGGGCAGTACTTC
v_gene: TRBV9
abundance: NA
d_gene: NA
j_gene: TRBJ2-7

CDR3aa: CASSLSQGYEQYF
CDR3nt: TGTGCCAGCAGCTTGTCACAGGGCTACGAGCAGTACTTC
v_gene: TRBV5-4
abundance: NA
d_gene: NA
j_gene: TRBJ2-7

CDR3aa: CASRTPAGSYEQYF
CDR3nt: TGTGCCAGCAGGACCCCGGCGGGCTCCTACGAGCAGTACTTC
v_gene: TRBV7-2
abundance: NA
d_gene: NA
j_gene: TRBJ2-7

CDR3aa: CSVGQGPETQYF
CDR3nt: TGCAGCGTTGGACAGGGTCCTGAGACCCAGTACTTC
v_gene: TRBV29-1
abundance: once
d_gene: TRBD1
j_gene: TRBJ2-5

CDR3aa: CASKKGVNTEAFF
CDR3nt: TGTGCCAGCAAAAAGGGCGTGAACACTGAAGCTTTCTTT
v_gene: TRBV28
abundance: NA
d_gene: NA
j_gene: TRBJ1-1

CDR3aa: CASSHSPRSGNTEAFF
CDR3nt: TGTGCCAGCAGCCATTCCCCCCGTTCGGGCAACACTGAAGCTTTCTTT
v_gene: TRBV3-1/TRBV3-2
abundance: NA
d_gene: NA
j_gene: TRBJ1-1